This TCR beta chain is drawn from a study of identical twins. There are 13 residues in the CDR3. CDR1 is SGHDT, CDR2 YYEEEE, per germline. V was cut by 9 bases and J by 8 bases, with 19 bases left in between. From the 5' RACE reads, TCRdb called clonotypes with MiXCR, one entry per CDR3 protein. The sample lists roughly 470,000 distinct CDR3 sequences, roughly an eighth seen once, with 0.98% in the top ten. These data also featured in a second study, about yellow fever vaccine responses in identical twins.

Sample: CD4+ T cells sorted from blood. V gene TRBV5-6 combines with J gene TRBJ2-3; tentatively, D is TRBD1 or TRBD2 (5 bases each). The TCR was taken from a woman aged 18-29 years in good health. The CDR3, as DNA: TGTGCCATCACCCCCGGGACCGTCGGTACGCAGTATTTT. Encoded protein: CAITPGTVGTQYF.